This is a list of T cell receptor beta chains from one sample in a study of blood T cell repertoires in COVID-19. Sequenced by immunoSEQ multiplex PCR; TCRdb stores in-frame clones only, minus some. Of under 350,000 clones in the sample, around nine tenths are singletons; the top ten hold 6.8%. Sample: peripheral blood. Receptors were obtained from a woman younger than 45 with COVID-19, enrolled during active disease. CDR3s include the opening cysteine and the closing phenylalanine or tryptophan. D genes are given only for firm matches. Part of the rows lack a size; the others show once, few, many or a class for expanded clones.

>TRBV2|TRBD1|NA|TRBJ2-5
TGTGCCAGCAAGGGGACAGGACAAGAGACCCAGTACTTC
CASKGTGQETQYF
>TRBV15|TRBD1|NA|TRBJ2-6
TGTGCCACCAGCCGAACGCAGGGGGCAATTGCCGGGGCCAACGTCCTGACTTTC
CATSRTQGAIAGANVLTF
>TRBV7-3|TRBD1|NA|TRBJ2-1
TGTGCCAGCAGCGCCGGGACAGGGGAGCACAATGAGCAGTTCTTC
CASSAGTGEHNEQFF
>TRBV5-1|NA|NA|TRBJ2-1
TGCGCCAGCAGCTTGGTGGGGGAGGCCCACAATGAGCAGTTCTTC
CASSLVGEAHNEQFF
>TRBV4-1|TRBD2|NA|TRBJ2-3
TGCGCCAGCAGGCGGACTAGCGGTCGATTACCAATCACAGATACGCAGTATTTT
CASRRTSGRLPITDTQYF
>TRBV4-3|NA|NA|TRBJ1-2
TGCGCCAGCAGCCAAGATAGGGGACTTGGCTACACCTTC
CASSQDRGLGYTF
>TRBV24-1|NA|NA|TRBJ2-3
TGTGCCACCAGCGGAGTCACAGATACGCAGTATTTT
CATSGVTDTQYF
>TRBV30|NA|NA|TRBJ1-5
TGTGCCTGGAGTGCAGGGGTCGCTCAGCCCCAGCATTTT
CAWSAGVAQPQHF
>TRBV29-1|NA|NA|TRBJ2-2
TGCAGCGTTCTGGCCGGATCGACACCCGGGGAGCTGTTTTTT
CSVLAGSTPGELFF
>TRBV11-2|NA|NA|TRBJ1-5
TGTGCCAGCAGCCAACAACAGGGTCTCCGCAATCAGCCCCAGCATTTT
CASSQQQGLRNQPQHF
>TRBV19|TRBD2|NA|TRBJ2-5
TGTGCCAGTAGTAATTTGGCTAGCGGGAGTCAAGAGACCCAGTACTTC
CASSNLASGSQETQYF
>TRBV5-1|NA|NA|TRBJ2-7
TGCGCCAGCAGCACACAGGGTGGCGCCTACGAGCAGTACTTC
CASSTQGGAYEQYF
>TRBV20-1|NA|NA|TRBJ1-1
TGCAGTGCTAGTGGACACAACACTGAAGCTTTCTTT
CSASGHNTEAFF
>TRBV18|NA|NA|TRBJ2-1
TGTGCCAGCTCACCGGCGCCCGTGGGGGGGCAGTTCTTC
CASSPAPVGGQFF
>TRBV7-8|TRBD1|once|TRBJ2-7
TGTGCCAGCAGCTACGGGACAGGAGCCTACGAGCAGTACTTC
CASSYGTGAYEQYF
>TRBV6-1|TRBD1|NA|TRBJ1-6
TGTGCCAGCAGTGACGGACAGGGCTGGGCACCCCTCCACTTT
CASSDGQGWAPLHF
>TRBV5-1|NA|NA|TRBJ2-2
TGCGCCAGCAGCTTGGACAGACCGACAGTCGGGGAGCTGTTTTTT
CASSLDRPTVGELFF
>TRBV6-5|NA|NA|TRBJ1-1
TGTGCCAGCAGTTCCCAGCCCATAGCGGGCACTGAAGCTTTCTTT
CASSSQPIAGTEAFF
>TRBV3-1/TRBV3-2|TRBD2|NA|TRBJ2-2
TGTGCCAGCAGCCAAGTTGCGGGAGAGACCGGGGAGCTGTTTTTT
CASSQVAGETGELFF
>TRBV25-1|NA|NA|TRBJ2-7
TGTGCCAGCAGTGATTTCACCGGCGAGCAGTACTTC
CASSDFTGEQYF
>TRBV5-1|TRBD1|NA|TRBJ1-1
TGCGCCAGCAGCTTCCGACAGGGCGGCACTGAAGCTTTCTTT
CASSFRQGGTEAFF
>TRBV7-9|TRBD2|NA|TRBJ2-5
TGTGCCAGCAGCTCGGGGACTAGCCCAGAGACCCAGTACTTC
CASSSGTSPETQYF
>TRBV30|NA|NA|TRBJ2-7
TGTGCCTGGAGACAGGCCTACGAGCAGTACTTC
CAWRQAYEQYF
>TRBV5-4|NA|NA|TRBJ1-2
TGTGCCAGCAGAACAGGGTCCCGCTATGGCTACACCTTC
CASRTGSRYGYTF
>TRBV7-2|NA|NA|TRBJ2-7
TGTGCCAGCAGCTTAGATCCAGGGTGGGACGAGCAGTACTTC
CASSLDPGWDEQYF
>TRBV19|TRBD1|NA|TRBJ1-2
TGTGCCAGTAGTATGGCGGGGACAGTAGACTATGGCTACACCTTC
CASSMAGTVDYGYTF
>TRBV9|NA|NA|TRBJ1-4
TGTGCCAGCACCGCGGGACCGTCAAATGAAAAACTGTTTTTT
CASTAGPSNEKLFF
>TRBV30|NA|NA|TRBJ2-7
TGTGCCTGGAGTGTAAACAGGGAGTACGAGCAGTACTTC
CAWSVNREYEQYF
>TRBV7-9|NA|NA|TRBJ1-1
TGTGCCAGCAGCCACTCGGGAGGTGGGACTGAAGCTTTCTTT
CASSHSGGGTEAFF
>TRBV4-1|NA|NA|TRBJ1-4
TGCGCCAGCAGCCAATTCCAGGGCGGCTTTAATGAAAAACTGTTTTTT
CASSQFQGGFNEKLFF
>TRBV2|NA|NA|TRBJ2-3
TGTGCCAGCAGTGAATCCGCAGGGATAGGCACAGATACGCAGTATTTT
CASSESAGIGTDTQYF
>TRBV6-1|NA|NA|TRBJ2-2
TGTGCCAGCAGTGAAGTGCAGGCCACCGGGGAGCTGTTTTTT
CASSEVQATGELFF
>TRBV4-1|NA|NA|TRBJ1-4
TGCGCCAGCAGCCACAGGGGCGAGGGTAATGAAAAACTGTTTTTT
CASSHRGEGNEKLFF
>TRBV5-1|NA|NA|TRBJ2-3
TGCGCCAGCAGCGGGGGAGGAGCAGGGTTCACAGATACGCAGTATTTT
CASSGGGAGFTDTQYF
>TRBV6-2/TRBV6-3|NA|NA|TRBJ1-5
TGTGCCAGCAGTCCGGACAGCCCGGGCAATCAGCCCCAGCATTTT
CASSPDSPGNQPQHF
>TRBV11-3|NA|NA|TRBJ2-3
TGTGCCAGCAGCATACAGGGCAGGAACACAGATACGCAGTATTTT
CASSIQGRNTDTQYF
>TRBV6-2/TRBV6-3|TRBD2|NA|TRBJ2-1
TGTGCCAGCAGTCCCCCTTCGGGAGGGCCTGAGTTCTTC
CASSPPSGGPEFF
>TRBV11-2|NA|NA|TRBJ1-1
TGTGCCAGCAGCCCTATAGACGGAGACCACACTGAAGCTTTCTTT
CASSPIDGDHTEAFF
>TRBV23-1|NA|NA|TRBJ1-1
TGCGCCAGCAGTCAATCTGAGCCTCCTGGTATGAACACTGAAGCTTTCTTT
CASSQSEPPGMNTEAFF
>TRBV30|NA|once|TRBJ2-1
TGTGCCTGGAGTGTTCTGTGGCGGGAAGACAATGAGCAGTTCTTC
CAWSVLWREDNEQFF
>TRBV6-1|NA|NA|TRBJ1-1
TGTGCCAGCAGTGAACAAGGGCCAAGGAGGGATGAAGCTTTCTTT
CASSEQGPRRDEAFF
>TRBV6-1|TRBD1|NA|TRBJ2-1
TGTGCCAGCAGTGATCCGGGACAGGTTTCCAATGAGCAGTTCTTC
CASSDPGQVSNEQFF
>TRBV19|NA|NA|TRBJ1-1
TGTGCCAGTAACAAGGTGGGGAGAGGAGCTTTCTTT
CASNKVGRGAFF
>TRBV19|NA|NA|TRBJ2-7
TGTGCCAGTAGTATCGGCGGTAGCGGCAGCTCCTACGAGCAGTACTTC
CASSIGGSGSSYEQYF
>TRBV9|TRBD2|NA|TRBJ2-7
TGTGCCAGCAGCGTAGGTGCTAGCGGTTACGAGCAGTACTTC
CASSVGASGYEQYF
>TRBV5-1|NA|NA|TRBJ1-3
TGCGCCAGCAGCTTGAACTCACAGAGCTCTGGAAACACCATATATTTT
CASSLNSQSSGNTIYF
>TRBV28|TRBD1|once|TRBJ2-7
TGTGCCAGCAGTTCGCTCCGGGACAGGGGGAGAAACGAGCAGTACTTC
CASSSLRDRGRNEQYF
>TRBV10-3|TRBD2|once|TRBJ2-7
TGTGCCACCGGACCGGGACTAGCGACCTACGAGCAGTACTTC
CATGPGLATYEQYF
>TRBV14|NA|NA|TRBJ1-2
TGTGCCAGCAGCCCCTTTAACAGCTATGGCTACACCTTC
CASSPFNSYGYTF
>TRBV28|TRBD1|NA|TRBJ1-1
TGTGCCAGCAGTTTCCCGGGACAGGGGGCCCAAGGGACTGAAGCTTTCTTT
CASSFPGQGAQGTEAFF
>TRBV7-8|NA|NA|TRBJ2-3
TGTGCCAGCAGCCAGGCTGGGGACTTCGGCAAAGATACGCAGTATTTT
CASSQAGDFGKDTQYF
>TRBV9|NA|NA|TRBJ1-1
TGTGCCAGCAGCGTAGCTTGGGGAGCGAACACTGAAGCTTTCTTT
CASSVAWGANTEAFF
>TRBV4-1|TRBD1|once|TRBJ1-3
TGCGCCAGCAGCCTCGGACAGGGCTCTGGAAACACCATATATTTT
CASSLGQGSGNTIYF
>TRBV3-1/TRBV3-2|NA|NA|TRBJ1-2
TGTGCCAGCAGCCAAGACTGGCAGGGGATGAAGAGGGGCTACACCTTC
CASSQDWQGMKRGYTF
>TRBV7-6|TRBD1|NA|TRBJ1-6
TGTGCCAGCAGCTTTTCCGGGACAGGGAATTCACCCCTCCACTTT
CASSFSGTGNSPLHF
>TRBV19|TRBD1|NA|TRBJ1-1
TGTGCCAGTAGAAACATCTACCTAGGACAGGCTAACCCTGAAGCTTTCTTT
CASRNIYLGQANPEAFF